Following are 26 T cell receptor beta chains from one sample sequenced in a study of blood T cell repertoires in COVID-19 (dated by TCRdb to the early 2020s). The library was generated by the immunoSEQ multiplex PCR assay. Imported from immuneACCESS, the table was reduced by TCRdb to in-frame sequences with V and J called. These copies leave out some clones; in studies compared against another copy, an unresolved V gene accounts for under half, and the cause of the remainder is not known. This sample holds about 440,000 clones; approximately 90% were observed only once. The ten top clones hold under 2.5% of the sample. The sequenced material came from PBMCs or T cells enriched from blood (not recorded which). These receptors originate from a young woman with acute COVID-19.

J is TRBJ1-1 and V is TRBV3-1 (or the pseudogene TRBV3-2); D may be TRBD1 (5 bases). Per the germline V gene, CDR1 is LGHDT and CDR2 is YNNKEL (reference sequence). This CDR3 spans 14 amino acids. V lost 2 bases and J 3 bases, leaving 10 bases between the germline ends. CDR3 sequence (DNA): TGTGCCAGCAGCCAAATTCTACAGGACACTGAAGCTTTCTTT. It encodes CASSQILQDTEAFF.

The CDR3 nucleotides are TGTGCCAGCAGTTTGACTAGCGGGTACTCCTACGAGCAGTACTTC. Residues: CASSLTSGYSYEQYF. The chain carries TRBV2 and TRBJ2-7, with 10 bases fitting TRBD2. J gave up 0 bases and V 5 bases, and 4 bases lay outside the gene matches. The germline CDR1 and CDR2 sequences are SNHLY and FYNNEI. This CDR3 spans 15 amino acids.

CDR3: CASSFNVAAEAFF. The DNA for the CDR3 is TGTGCCAGCAGTTTTAACGTGGCGGCGGAAGCTTTCTTT. The genes are TRBV12-3 or TRBV12-4 and TRBJ1-1; no firm D call. The V end was cut by 3 bases, the J end by 8 bases, with 13 bases between. This CDR3 has 13 residues.

This clone was detected once. The V and J genes are TRBV9 and TRBJ2-2; no firm D call. CDR3 length equals 15 residues. The V and J ends lost 1 base and 3 bases respectively, with 10 bases between them. Germline assignment: CDR1 SGDLS and CDR2 YYNGEE. Here the CDR3 reads CASSVSSWDTGELFF. CDR3 bases: TGTGCCAGCAGCGTATCTAGTTGGGACACCGGGGAGCTGTTTTTT.

The chain carries TRBV28 and TRBJ1-2; D is possibly TRBD1 (6 bases). Per germline, CDR1 MDHEN and CDR2 SYDVKM. Trimming pared 1 base from V and 5 bases from J, leaving 14 bases between. The CDR3 spans 15 residues. In DNA form, the CDR3 reads TGTGCCAGCAGTTTATCGGCAGGGGTGGCTTATGGCTACACCTTC. Translated, it gives CASSLSAGVAYGYTF.

The rearrangement links TRBV6-5 to TRBJ1-6; D gene ambiguous. V was shortened by 6 bases and J by 6 bases, with 12 bases between the two germline ends. Germline V CDR1 and CDR2: MNHEY, SVGAGI. The length of the CDR3 is 14 residues. The CDR3 region is CASRTGFVNSPLHF. In DNA, the CDR3 is TGTGCCAGCAGAACCGGGTTCGTTAATTCACCCCTCCACTTT.

The genes are TRBV5-1 and TRBJ1-1; 7 bases match TRBD1. Trimming cost V 4 bases and J 6 bases; bases outside gene matches: 6. Germline loops: CDR1 SGHRS, CDR2 YFSETQ. This CDR3 has 13 residues. Written as DNA, the CDR3 is TGCGCCAGCAGCCTGACAGGGAGTGCTGAAGCTTTCTTT. Protein product: CASSLTGSAEAFF.

The rearrangement links TRBV29-1 to TRBJ1-2; TRBD1 matches 8 bases. The CDR3 runs 12 residues. From germline, CDR1 is SQVTM and CDR2 ANQGSEA. The V segment lost 4 bases and the J segment 14 bases; nucleotides outside the gene matches: 12. The CDR3 DNA reads as TGCAGCGTTGGGACAGGGCTCACGGGTGGAACCTTC. Residues: CSVGTGLTGGTF.

V is TRBV19 and J is TRBJ1-1, with D possibly TRBD1 on 6 matching bases. Germline loops: CDR1 LNHDA, CDR2 SQIVND (reference sequence). The CDR3 covers 16 residues. The germline V and J ends were trimmed by 6 bases and 0 bases, with 17 bases remaining between them. CDR3 protein: CASRRDTGGMNTEAFF. The DNA of the CDR3 is TGTGCCAGTAGGAGGGACACGGGGGGGATGAACACTGAAGCTTTCTTT.

V usage is TRBV2 and J usage is TRBJ2-1; 7 nucleotides line up with TRBD1. Losses at the gene ends were 2 bases for V and 8 bases for J; bases not matched to a gene: 6. CDR1 is SNHLY and CDR2 is FYNNEI in the germline V gene. The CDR3 spans 14 residues. The CDR3 loop reads CASSERGLKDEQFF. The CDR3 DNA sequence: TGTGCCAGCAGTGAAAGGGGGCTAAAGGATGAGCAGTTCTTC.

This chain connects TRBV29-1 to TRBJ2-7; 11 nucleotides align to TRBD2. V trimming: 6 bases; J trimming: 4 bases; junction bases outside the gene matches: 5. Germline-derived CDR1 and CDR2 are SQVTM and ANQGSEA. The CDR3 is made up of 13 amino acids. In DNA, the CDR3 is TGCAGCGTGGGGGGACTAGCGGTTTACGAGCAGTACTTC. This encodes CSVGGLAVYEQYF.

The rearrangement joins TRBV28 to TRBJ2-7; maybe TRBD2 (6 bases). In germline, CDR1 is MDHEN, CDR2 SYDVKM. The CDR3 length is 16 residues. V was pared by 7 bases and J by 7 bases, with 26 bases between. The CDR3 nucleotides read TGTGCCAGCACCATCCTCCGGACTAACTCTGGACTGGAGCAGTACTTC. Translated: CASTILRTNSGLEQYF.

This chain connects TRBV3-1 (or the pseudogene TRBV3-2) to TRBJ2-1; D unresolved. Trimming took 0 bases from V and 5 from J, leaving 11 bases between them. The germline V gene encodes CDR1 LGHDT and CDR2 YNNKEL (reference sequence). This CDR3 has 15 amino acids. CDR3 residues: CASSQEGPPDNEQFF. The DNA for the CDR3 is TGTGCCAGCAGCCAAGAGGGCCCTCCGGACAATGAGCAGTTCTTC.

The rearrangement joins TRBV12-3 or TRBV12-4 to TRBJ2-2; TRBD1 agrees at 8 bases. V shed 5 bases, J shed 7 bases, and the junction held 3 bases outside the gene matches. The CDR3 is 13 amino acids. The CDR3 coding sequence is TGTGCCAGCAGTCAAACAGGGGGCGGGGAGCTGTTTTTT. Its translation: CASSQTGGGELFF.

This clone was seen more than once but under ten times. This chain links TRBV12-3 or TRBV12-4 with TRBJ1-2; D might be TRBD1 (5 bases). V was clipped by 1 base and J by 5 bases, with 8 bases between them. This CDR3 has 13 amino acids. The CDR3 nucleotides are TGTGCCAGCAGTTTAGGGGGACTTTATGGCTACACCTTC. It specifies CASSLGGLYGYTF.

The chain carries TRBV6-2 or TRBV6-3 and TRBJ2-2, with 7 nucleotides matching TRBD2. The CDR3 is 13 residues long. In germline, CDR1 is MNHEY, CDR2 SVGEGT. V trimming: 6 bases; J trimming: 7 bases; junction bases outside the gene matches: 5. CDR3 in DNA: TGTGCCAGCAGCCGTCCGGGGGGCGGGGAGCTGTTTTTT. This gives the protein CASSRPGGGELFF.

This clone has only one observation. The chain has TRBV27 and TRBJ2-2; TRBD1 might be the D (6 bases). The CDR3 contains 17 residues. Trimming took 3 bases from V and 1 from J, leaving 15 bases between them. Germline V gene sequence: CDR1 MNHEY, CDR2 SMNVEV (reference sequence). The CDR3 DNA reads as TGTGCCAGCAGTTTCGCAGGGGCGTTATTGAACACCGGGGAGCTGTTTTTT. Encoded protein: CASSFAGALLNTGELFF.

V and J are TRBV19 and TRBJ1-5; TRBD1 agrees at 7 bases. The CDR3 sequence is 15 residues long. Germline lookup yields CDR1 LNHDA and CDR2 SQIVND (reference sequence). The J segment lost 2 bases and the V segment lost 6 bases, leaving 7 bases of the junction unmatched. DNA of the CDR3: TGTGCCAGTAGACTCCGGGACAGCGGCAATCAGCCCCAGCATTTT. Protein: CASRLRDSGNQPQHF.

V and J are TRBV4-1 and TRBJ2-3; D is unresolved. V gave up 3 bases and J gave up 5 bases, with 6 bases separating them. Germline V gene sequence: CDR1 MGHRA, CDR2 YSYEKL. The CDR3 has 12 amino acids. DNA for the CDR3: TGCGCCAGCAGCCATATGAGAGATACGCAGTATTTT. Its protein product is CASSHMRDTQYF.

This chain connects TRBV27 to TRBJ1-2, with D unresolved. The CDR3 length is 16 residues. Per the germline V gene, CDR1 is MNHEY and CDR2 is SMNVEV (reference sequence). V lost 2 bases, J lost 0 bases, and 13 bases lay in between. Here the CDR3 DNA reads TGTGCCAGCAGTTTACTCCCCCAGGATTCTAACTATGGCTACACCTTC. The encoded protein is CASSLLPQDSNYGYTF.

This clone was seen ten or more times. The chain joins TRBV5-8 to TRBJ2-7; D is possibly TRBD1 (5 bases). V lost 0 bases and J 0 bases, leaving 10 bases between the germline ends. CDR1 and CDR2 from the germline V gene are SGHTS and YDEGEE. CDR3 length: 15 amino acids. The CDR3 DNA reads TGTGCCAGCAGCTTGGAAGGGGCTAACTCCTACGAGCAGTACTTC. Residues: CASSLEGANSYEQYF.

With respect to this clone: The sample contains more than one DNA sequence encoding this CDR3. This rearrangement joins TRBV5-4 to TRBJ1-2; weak D call: TRBD1 (6 bases). The CDR3 loop spans 13 amino acids. Germline assignment: CDR1 SGHNT and CDR2 YYREEE (reference sequence). The V and J ends lost 4 bases and 2 bases respectively, with 9 bases between them. The CDR3 is CASSPQGNYGYTF. The CDR3 nucleotides read TGTGCCAGCAGCCCCCAGGGGAACTATGGCTACACCTTC.

V usage is TRBV19 and J usage is TRBJ2-5; 10 bases line up with TRBD2. Germline assignment: CDR1 LNHDA and CDR2 SQIVND (reference sequence). The CDR3 sequence is 16 residues long. V trimming: 9 bases; J trimming: 0 bases; junction bases outside the gene matches: 10. The CDR3 sequence: CARHRTSGNYQETQYF. Here the CDR3 DNA reads TGTGCCAGGCACCGGACTAGCGGCAACTACCAAGAGACCCAGTACTTC.

The rearrangement joins TRBV6-2 or TRBV6-3 to TRBJ2-7; the match to TRBD2 covers 7 bases. The CDR3 sequence is 13 residues long. V was pared by 6 bases and J by 3 bases, with 5 bases of the junction left unmatched. Germline CDR1 reads MNHEY; CDR2 reads SVGEGT. The CDR3 loop reads CASSWGGIYEQYF. DNA of the CDR3: TGTGCCAGCAGCTGGGGGGGGATCTACGAGCAGTACTTC.

The gene calls are TRBV10-3 and TRBJ1-2, with 10 bases fitting TRBD1. V lost 7 bases and J lost 8; bases outside the gene matches: 10. This CDR3 contains 14 residues. Germline V gene lookup returns CDR1 ENHRY and CDR2 SYGVKD. The CDR3 DNA reads TGTGCCATCACCACGGACAGGGGGGAGGAGGGCTACACCTTC. Translated: CAITTDRGEEGYTF.

This chain links TRBV2 with TRBJ2-7; tentatively, D is TRBD1 (6 bases). With 2 bases removed from V and 5 bases from J, the gap between germline ends came to 19 bases. This CDR3 is built from 16 residues. Germline values: CDR1 SNHLY, CDR2 FYNNEI. The CDR3, as DNA: TGTGCCAGCAGTGAAAGGGCGACAGGCTCCGGACACGAGCAGTACTTC. This sequence encodes CASSERATGSGHEQYF.